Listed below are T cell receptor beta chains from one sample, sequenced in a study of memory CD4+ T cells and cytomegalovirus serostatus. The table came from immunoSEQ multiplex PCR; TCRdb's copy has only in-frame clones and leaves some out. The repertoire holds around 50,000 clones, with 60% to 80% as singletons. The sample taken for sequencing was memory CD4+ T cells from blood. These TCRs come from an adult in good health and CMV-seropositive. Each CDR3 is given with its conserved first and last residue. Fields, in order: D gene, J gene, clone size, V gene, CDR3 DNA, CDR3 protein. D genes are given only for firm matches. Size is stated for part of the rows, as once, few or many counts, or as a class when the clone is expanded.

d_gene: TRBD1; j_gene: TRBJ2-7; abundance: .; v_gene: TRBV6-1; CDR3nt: TGTGCCAGCAGTGGGGACAGTCAGGGCTACGAGCAGTACTTC; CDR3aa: CASSGDSQGYEQYF
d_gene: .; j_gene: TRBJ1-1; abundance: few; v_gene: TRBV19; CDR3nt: TGTGCCAGTAGTATAGCAGGGACCACTGAAGCTTTCTTT; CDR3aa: CASSIAGTTEAFF
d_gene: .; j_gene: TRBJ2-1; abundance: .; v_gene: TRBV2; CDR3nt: TGTGCCAGCAATAGGAGGGCGGGGAATGAGCAGTTCTTC; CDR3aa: CASNRRAGNEQFF
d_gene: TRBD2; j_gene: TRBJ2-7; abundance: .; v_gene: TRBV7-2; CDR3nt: TGTGCCAGCAGCCAGGGACTAGCGGCCTACGAGCAGTACTTC; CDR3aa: CASSQGLAAYEQYF
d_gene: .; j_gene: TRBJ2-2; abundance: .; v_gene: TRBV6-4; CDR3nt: TGTGCCAGCAGTATGGACAGGAACACCGGGGAGCTGTTTTTT; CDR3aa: CASSMDRNTGELFF
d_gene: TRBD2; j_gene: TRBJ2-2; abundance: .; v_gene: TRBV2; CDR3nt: TGTGCCAGCAACTCAAAGTGGGGGGGCACCGGGGAGCTGTTTTTT; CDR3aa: CASNSKWGGTGELFF
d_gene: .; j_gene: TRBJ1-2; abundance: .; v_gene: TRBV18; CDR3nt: TGTGCCAGCTCACCGGTCCGGTCAACCTCTAACTATGGCTACACCTTC; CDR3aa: CASSPVRSTSNYGYTF
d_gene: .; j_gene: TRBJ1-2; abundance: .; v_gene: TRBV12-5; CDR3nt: TGTGCTAGTGGTTTGGACGCAGATGGCTACACCTTC; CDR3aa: CASGLDADGYTF
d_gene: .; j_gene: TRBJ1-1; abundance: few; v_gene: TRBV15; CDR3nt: TGTGCCACCAGCAGAGATCAAGGGGGCACTGAAGCTTTCTTT; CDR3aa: CATSRDQGGTEAFF
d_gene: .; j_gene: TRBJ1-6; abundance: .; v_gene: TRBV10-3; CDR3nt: TGTGCCATCAGTGAGAGTTCTAATTCACCCCTCCACTTT; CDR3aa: CAISESSNSPLHF
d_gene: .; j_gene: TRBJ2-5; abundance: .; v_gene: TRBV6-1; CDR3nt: TGTGCCAGCAGTGAAGTCAAGGCCGAGACCCAGTACTTC; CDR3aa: CASSEVKAETQYF
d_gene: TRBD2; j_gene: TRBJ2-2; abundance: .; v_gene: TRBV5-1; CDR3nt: TGCGCCAGCAGCTTGGTGGCGGGGGGAACGAACACCGGGGAGCTGTTTTTT; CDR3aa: CASSLVAGGTNTGELFF
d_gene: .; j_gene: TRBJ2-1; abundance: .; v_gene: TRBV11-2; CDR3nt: TGTGCCAGCAGCTTAGATCTGGGACTGCAGTTCTTC; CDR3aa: CASSLDLGLQFF
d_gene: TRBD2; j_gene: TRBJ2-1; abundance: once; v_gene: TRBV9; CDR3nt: TGTGCCAGCAGCGCAAGACTAGCGGTATACAATGAGCAGTTCTTC; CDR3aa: CASSARLAVYNEQFF
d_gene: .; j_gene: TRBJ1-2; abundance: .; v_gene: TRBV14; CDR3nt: TGTGCCAGCAGCCAAATCGGGCCAAACTATGGCTACACCTTC; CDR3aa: CASSQIGPNYGYTF
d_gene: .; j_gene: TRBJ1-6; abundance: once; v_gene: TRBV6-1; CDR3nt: TGTGCCAGCAGTGGAAGAACAGGCGCCTTCGGTTCACCCCTCCACTTT; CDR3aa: CASSGRTGAFGSPLHF
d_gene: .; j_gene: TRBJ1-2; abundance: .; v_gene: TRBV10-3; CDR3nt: TGTGCCATCAGTGGACAGTCTCTGGGGGGCTACACCTTC; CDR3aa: CAISGQSLGGYTF
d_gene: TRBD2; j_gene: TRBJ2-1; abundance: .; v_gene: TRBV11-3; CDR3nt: TGTGCCAGCAGCCGTCCGATCCGGCGGGGGGTGAATGAGCAGTTCTTC; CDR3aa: CASSRPIRRGVNEQFF
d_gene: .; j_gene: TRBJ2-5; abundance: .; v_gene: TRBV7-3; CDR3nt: TGTGCCAGCAGCGTCAGGGGGGGCACCCAGTACTTC; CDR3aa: CASSVRGGTQYF
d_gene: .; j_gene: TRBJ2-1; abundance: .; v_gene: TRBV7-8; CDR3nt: TGTGCCAGCAGCCCACCAATAGCTGAGCAGTTCTTC; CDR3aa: CASSPPIAEQFF
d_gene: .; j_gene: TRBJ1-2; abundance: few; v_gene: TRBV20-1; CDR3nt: TGCAGTGCTAGGGGGGGCAATGGCTACACCTTC; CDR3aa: CSARGGNGYTF
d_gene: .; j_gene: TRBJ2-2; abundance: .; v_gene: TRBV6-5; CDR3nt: TGTGCCAGCAGTTACTCGAGTTCGGCCGCCGGGGAGCTGTTTTTT; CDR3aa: CASSYSSSAAGELFF
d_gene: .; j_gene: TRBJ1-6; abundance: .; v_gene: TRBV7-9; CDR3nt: TGTGCCAGCTCCTACGGCGCACTTAATTCACCCCTCCACTTT; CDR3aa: CASSYGALNSPLHF
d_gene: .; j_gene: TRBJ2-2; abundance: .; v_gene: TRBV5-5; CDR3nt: TGTGCCAGCAGCCCAGGACTCGTGGCCGGGGAGCTGTTTTTT; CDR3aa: CASSPGLVAGELFF
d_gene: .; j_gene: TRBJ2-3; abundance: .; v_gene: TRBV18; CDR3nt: TGTGCCAGCTCCCGCGGCCAGGGGAACACAGATACGCAGTATTTT; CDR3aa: CASSRGQGNTDTQYF
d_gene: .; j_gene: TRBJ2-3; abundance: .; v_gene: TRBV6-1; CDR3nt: TGTGCCAGCAGTGAAGAAGTGACAGATACGCAGTATTTT; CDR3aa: CASSEEVTDTQYF
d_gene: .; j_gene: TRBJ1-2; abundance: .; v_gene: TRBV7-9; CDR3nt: TGTGCCAGCAGCTTGGACAGAGGCTACACCTTC; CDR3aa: CASSLDRGYTF
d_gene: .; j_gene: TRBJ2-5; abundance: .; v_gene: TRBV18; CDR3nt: TGTGCCAGCTCACCAGAAACAGGCGGGGAGACCCAGTACTTC; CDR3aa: CASSPETGGETQYF
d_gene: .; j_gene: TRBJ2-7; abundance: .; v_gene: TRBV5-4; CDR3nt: TGTGCCAGCAGCCTGACCGGAACCTATCCCTACGAGCAGTACTTC; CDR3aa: CASSLTGTYPYEQYF
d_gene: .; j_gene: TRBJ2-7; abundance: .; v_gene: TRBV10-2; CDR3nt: TGCGCCAGCAGGGAGGGGGAAAACTACGAGCAGTACTTC; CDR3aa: CASREGENYEQYF
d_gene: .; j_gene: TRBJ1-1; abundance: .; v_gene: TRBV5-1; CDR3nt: TGCGCCAGCACCCGGGAAGGAACGGGGGACACTGAAGCTTTCTTT; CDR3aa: CASTREGTGDTEAFF
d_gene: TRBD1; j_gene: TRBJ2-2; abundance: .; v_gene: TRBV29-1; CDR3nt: TGCAGCGTTGATCCGACAGGGGGTAATGCCGGGGAGCTGTTTTTT; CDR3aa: CSVDPTGGNAGELFF
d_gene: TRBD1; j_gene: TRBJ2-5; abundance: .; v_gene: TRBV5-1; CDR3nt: TGCGCCAGCAGCCCCGGGACAGGGGTTGTTGAGACCCAGTACTTC; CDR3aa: CASSPGTGVVETQYF
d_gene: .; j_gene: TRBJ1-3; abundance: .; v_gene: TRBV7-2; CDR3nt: TGTGCCAGCAGCTTATTCGGGGGCTCTGGAAACACCATATATTTT; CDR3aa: CASSLFGGSGNTIYF
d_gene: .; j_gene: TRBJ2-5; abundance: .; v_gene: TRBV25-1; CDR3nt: TGTGCCAGCAGTGGGGCGGTGGTGGAGACCCAGTACTTC; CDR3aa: CASSGAVVETQYF
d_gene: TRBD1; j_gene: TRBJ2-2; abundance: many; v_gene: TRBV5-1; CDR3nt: TGCGCCAGCAGCTCAAAACCGGGACAGGGGGCGCGGGCTACCAGCGGGGAGCTGTTTTTT; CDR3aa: CASSSKPGQGARATSGELFF
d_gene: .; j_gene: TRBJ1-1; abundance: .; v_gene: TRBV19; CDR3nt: TGTGCCAGTTCCCTTGGGCTGGGGAACACTGAAGCTTTCTTT; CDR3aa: CASSLGLGNTEAFF
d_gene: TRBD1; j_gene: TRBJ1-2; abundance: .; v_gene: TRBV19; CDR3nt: TGTGCCAGTAGTGGGATGGGACAGGGCCTGGCGTACTTC; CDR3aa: CASSGMGQGLAYF
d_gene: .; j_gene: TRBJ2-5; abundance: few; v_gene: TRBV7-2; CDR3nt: TGTGCCAGCAGCTGGTCAGCGGGTGTGGGAGAGACCCAGTACTTC; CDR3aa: CASSWSAGVGETQYF
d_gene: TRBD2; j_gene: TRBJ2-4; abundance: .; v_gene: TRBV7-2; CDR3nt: TGTGCCAGCAGCTTAGGGCTAGCGGGAAGCATTCAGTACTTC; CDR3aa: CASSLGLAGSIQYF
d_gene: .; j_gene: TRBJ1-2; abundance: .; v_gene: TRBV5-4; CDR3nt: TGTGCCAGCAGCATCGACAGCTATGGCTACACCTTC; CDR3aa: CASSIDSYGYTF
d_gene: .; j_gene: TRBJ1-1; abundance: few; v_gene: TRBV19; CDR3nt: TGTGCCAGTAGGTTGCGCGAAAAAGCTTTCTTT; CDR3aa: CASRLREKAFF
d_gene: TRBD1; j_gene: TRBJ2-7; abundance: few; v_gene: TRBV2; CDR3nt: TGTGCCAGCAGACTCGAGGGGGCTGATCGGGAGCAGTACTTC; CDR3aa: CASRLEGADREQYF
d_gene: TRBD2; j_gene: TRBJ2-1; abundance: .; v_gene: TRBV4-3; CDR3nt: TGCGCCAGCAGCCAAGATCGCCTAGCGGGTATCTACAATGAGCAGTTCTTC; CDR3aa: CASSQDRLAGIYNEQFF
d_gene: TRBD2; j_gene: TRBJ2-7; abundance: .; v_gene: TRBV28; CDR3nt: TGTGCCAGCAGTTTCTCTAGCGGGGTTTACGAGCAGTACTTC; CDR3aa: CASSFSSGVYEQYF
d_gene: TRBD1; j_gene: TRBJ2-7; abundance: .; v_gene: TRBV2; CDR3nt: TGTGCCAGCATCAAGGACAGGGGGCTCGACGAGCAGTACTTC; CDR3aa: CASIKDRGLDEQYF
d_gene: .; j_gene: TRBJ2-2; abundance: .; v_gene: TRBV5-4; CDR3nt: TGTGCCAGCAGCGCTAGGGGCAACACCGGGGAGCTGTTTTTT; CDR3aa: CASSARGNTGELFF
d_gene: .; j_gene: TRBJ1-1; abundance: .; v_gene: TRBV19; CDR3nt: TGTGCCAGTAGTATAAACTTCGGCCAGGGATTTAGAGAAGCTTTCTTT; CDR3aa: CASSINFGQGFREAFF
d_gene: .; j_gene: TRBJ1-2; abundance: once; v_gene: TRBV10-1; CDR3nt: TGCGCCAGCAGTCGGACACTAAACTATGGCTACACCTTC; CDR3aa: CASSRTLNYGYTF
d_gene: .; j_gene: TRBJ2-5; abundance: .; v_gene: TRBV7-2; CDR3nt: TGTGCCAGCAGCTTAATGGGGGAGACCCAGTACTTC; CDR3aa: CASSLMGETQYF
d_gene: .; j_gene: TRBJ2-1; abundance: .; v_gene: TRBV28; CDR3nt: TGTGCCAGCAGTACCCTTTCTGGGTGGGACCGAGCCTACAATGAGCAGTTCTTC; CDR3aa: CASSTLSGWDRAYNEQFF
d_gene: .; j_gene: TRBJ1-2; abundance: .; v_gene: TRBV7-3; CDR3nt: TGTGCCAGCAGCTCTAACCGGAGCCCCTCTGATGGCTACACCTTC; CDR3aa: CASSSNRSPSDGYTF
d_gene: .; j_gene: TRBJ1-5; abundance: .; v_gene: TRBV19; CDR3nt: TGTGCCAGTAATTTGGGCGGCGGTCAGCCCCAGCATTTT; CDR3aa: CASNLGGGQPQHF
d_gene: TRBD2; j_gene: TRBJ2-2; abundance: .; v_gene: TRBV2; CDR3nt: TGTGCCAGCAGCCTCCGAGCGGGGGGGCCCCCCGGGGAGCTGTTTTTT; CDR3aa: CASSLRAGGPPGELFF